This T cell receptor (beta chain) derives from a study of cytomegalovirus exposure and HLA in healthy donors (dated by TCRdb to 2017 to 2019). As for the study more broadly: An earlier analysis of some 500 of the donors reported approximately 270 Gb of sequence data and 120 million or so unique TCR beta sequences from about 200 million T cells. In a later genetic analysis, genome-wide SNP genotypes for about three fifths of the roughly 670 donors were used, and that subset was treated as a discovery cohort. A later analysis re-analyzed previously published TCR beta repertoires from 660 or so donors and added high-resolution HLA genotyping to study TCR occurrence patterns. Rather than using new phenotypic data, the later analysis identified candidate immune exposures from TCR beta sequences and from how often those sequences occurred across donors. HLA typing included class I and class II loci at four-digit resolution. A separate validation cohort of roughly 110 different subjects was used in addition to the approximately 610-subject first cohort. On average, 235,054 unique TCR beta nucleotide sequences were sequenced per donor among 398 genotyped donors of the cohort, with about 17% of those sequences being non-productive. All discovery cohort repertoires had been generated on a single sequencing platform. The aim of the study was to test whether cataloging public T cell receptors could identify signatures of past pathogen exposure. Alongside the repertoire data, information on donor age, sex, ethnicity and CMV serostatus was compiled. Five DR-DQ haplotypes were treated as single units for association and clustering because of strong linkage in the cohort. To predict cytomegalovirus infection status, the study brought together high-throughput TCR immunosequencing, statistical association of individual TCRs with disease status, and machine learning. The number of donors typed differed by locus, with roughly 620-630 for A, B, C, DRB1 and DQB1, over 500 for DQA1, nearly 610 for DPA1, and 400 to 490 for DPB1. Approximately 300 gigabases of sequencing data and around 80 million unique TCR sequences made up an early release that covered several hundred HLA-typed donors. Of the 300 to 450 genotyped donors, roughly 80% were placed in the genetic ancestry cluster associated with self-reported Caucasian donors. The T cell repertoires of about 700 subjects were profiled by immunosequencing and related to cytomegalovirus serostatus. To decide whether each TCR beta V gene segment behaved as functional or pseudogenic, an earlier analysis of approximately 600 of the donors relied on high-throughput TCR beta sequencing.

The library relied on the immunoSEQ multiplex PCR assay. The multiplex PCR relied on a mix of 60 forward primers for TCR Vbeta segments and 13 reverse primers for TCR Jbeta segments. The CDR3 region of rearranged TCR beta genes was amplified from genomic DNA with a multiplex PCR assay. Amplified TCR beta libraries were sequenced as 87-base-pair reads on the Illumina HiSeq System. In the paper's pipeline: In a later analysis, some 80 million unique TCR beta chains were counted across the roughly 610 repertoires, and roughly 11 million of these chains were shared by at least two donors. To remove PCR and sequencing errors, raw reads were error-corrected and collapsed into unique sequences using a nearest-neighbor algorithm that merged closely related sequences. V, D and J gene segments were assigned by aligning CDR3 sequences to IMGT reference sequences. For a sequence to be retained, a match of at least six nucleotides to both a V gene segment and a J gene segment was required. A rearrangement counted as productive if the CDR3 had no stop codons and remained in frame with V and J, and every other rearrangement counted as non-productive. CDR3 was defined according to IMGT convention as the region running from the second conserved V-encoded cysteine to the conserved J-encoded phenylalanine. In an earlier analysis of around 640 of the donors, sequences lacking an unambiguous match to a single V gene segment were excluded. An earlier analysis of some 500 of the donors classified V segments as functional when productive rearrangements were above 56.7% and as segregating when the standard deviation between donors was above 5%. A statistical classification framework was built for diagnosing cytomegalovirus status from the catalog of TCR beta chain sequences. In a later analysis, V and J genes were assigned by comparing TCR nucleotide sequences against IMGT/GENE-DB human TR gene sequences. The TCRdist pipeline was used in a later analysis to assign CDR3 sequences and most-parsimonious VDJ recombination scenarios. In a later analysis, each TCR beta chain was defined by its CDR3 amino acid sequence together with its V-gene family, and reads without a unique V-gene family were excluded. A later analysis removed roughly 590 highly shared, low-generation-probability nucleotide sequences to deal with suspected cross-contamination and a sequencing artifact. In a later analysis, a clonal expansion index for each public chain was calculated from normalized within-repertoire ranks of inferred template counts. In a later analysis, generation probabilities were computed with a VDJ recombination model fitted to out-of-frame rearrangements, and the resulting probabilities were checked against IGoR. A later analysis scored TCR-TCR, TCR-HLA and TCR-CMV co-occurrence with hypergeometric tests, applying a repertoire-size bias correction to TCR pairs. In a later analysis, false discovery rates were estimated by permuting HLA or CMV assignments 20 times. A later analysis grouped co-occurring TCRs with DBSCAN, adding TCRdist sequence similarity when clustering within HLA-allele-positive subsets. Co-occurrence clustering excluded repertoires with fewer than 30,000 or more than 120,000 public chains, plus five with anomalous nucleotide sharing. TCRdb provides this immuneACCESS table in a form limited to in-frame rearrangements. Some clones are lacking; in checked studies, under half of them reflect an unresolved V gene, and why the rest are absent is not known. The DNA gave D and trimming, while V, J and clone size come from that table. The sample table lists around 92,000 clones, roughly 74% of them with a count of one. The ten largest clones take up around 3.2% of the sample.

The study at large found these results: A later analysis found that HLA-associated TCR beta chains were more clonally expanded and had lower generation probabilities than equally common non-associated chains. Three of the identified cytomegalovirus-associated TCR beta chains were confirmed in vitro to be specific for cytomegalovirus antigens. Presence/absence analyses assumed roughly uniform sequencing depth across donors, an assumption that may not hold. A total of fewer than 200 TCR beta chains were listed by the study as associated with cytomegalovirus. Specific HLA alleles were associated with some 15,000 TCR beta sequences at a false discovery rate of 0.05 in a later analysis. It was suggested by the authors that the approach could potentially be generalized to other disease states and immunological phenotypes. A later genetic analysis associated a missense DCLRE1C variant with V-gene and J-gene trimming of TCR beta chains, and an independent cohort replicated the association. A further reported finding was that TCR beta sequences accurately predicted the HLA-A and HLA-B alleles for most subjects in the first cohort. This cohort had only TCR beta chains sequenced, and the lack of alpha or paired-chain data limited which features could be detected. Because some donors lacked HLA typing at each locus, the association tests relied only on the typed subset. Linkage disequilibrium might explain the correlated functional status among segregating V segments, but an unknown experimental factor could not be ruled out. Most TCR sequences were seen in very few donors, while some public TCRs were found in many individuals. When HLA alleles, especially DR and DQ, strongly co-occurred, attributing TCR associations to individual alleles was difficult. Most CMV-associated TCR beta chains appeared to be HLA-restricted in a later analysis, and the HLA associations seemed to be driven largely by CMV exposure. Because counts were too low, roughly 17 rarely observed V segments, including chromosome 9 orphons, were left out of the earlier analysis of about 620 of the donors. Compared with the approximately 670-donor mean, donors in an Asian-associated ancestry cluster had fewer N-insertions in productive TCRs, according to a later genetic analysis. In an earlier analysis of more than 450 of the donors, most TCR beta V segments were observed in productive rearrangements about 87% or about 30% of the time, broadly matching IMGT annotations. CMV serostatus was the only immune exposure information available for the cohort. Some IMGT-functional V segments, including TRBV6-2 and TRBV6-3, could not be told apart with the 87-base-pair reads, so those segments were excluded. The sequencing pipeline was judged likely to have produced a cluster of highly shared sequence variants as a technical artifact. Cytomegalovirus status was reported to be diagnosed by the classifier with high specificity and sensitivity in both the original and validation cohorts. According to a later analysis, parvovirus B19, influenza, CMV and Epstein-Barr virus appeared linked to several top co-occurrence clusters. According to a later analysis, TCR association rates differed among HLA loci, with DRB1 alleles showing the most associated TCRs and HLA-C alleles showing the fewest.

Measured from the cysteine to the phenylalanine, the CDR3 is 14 residues long. CDR3 DNA only is kept here, 42 bases in frame from base 1. CDR1 and CDR2, per the germline V gene, are SGHRS and YFSETQ. About this clone itself: No antigen is known for it. Compared with germline, one end of the junction differs, possibly owing to a read error.

The cohort comprised under 700 healthy bone marrow donors. Cohort members were all nominally healthy when sampled, although unrecorded immune exposures were likely present. The donor tested CMV seropositive, placing the donor among the approximately 310 seropositive members of the cohort. Every donor gave a peripheral blood sample, and the peripheral blood mononuclear cells from that sample were used for TCR beta sequencing. Genomic DNA was extracted from the blood cell samples with the Qiagen DNeasy Blood Extraction Kit. Sequencing was carried out using PBMCs. This receptor was taken from a female donor in good health and CMV-seropositive. The chain joins TRBV5-1 to TRBJ1-1; a tentative D call is TRBD1 (6 bases match). In nucleotide form, the sequence is TGCGCCAGCAGCTTGGACAGTCGGGACACTGACGCTTTCTTT. It encodes CASSLDSRDTDAFF.